A single T cell receptor (beta chain) is shown here with its context. The sample belongs to a study of cytomegalovirus exposure and HLA in healthy donors. Germline V gives CDR1 MGHRA, CDR2 YSYEKL. After removal of 4 bases from V and 6 bases from J, the junction contained 11 bases not matched to a gene. The CDR3 contains 16 residues. 60 Vbeta and 13 Jbeta primers were used in PCR. Assay: immunoSEQ multiplex PCR; the TCRdb copy retains only in-frame clones and omits some. Recorded here are around 140,000 clones; the top ten clones represent 1.5% to 2%. The sequenced sample consisted of PBMCs. The receptor's source is a woman aged 45-59 years in good health and CMV-seronegative. The J gene is TRBJ1-4, the V gene TRBV4-1, with TRBD1 matching 7 bases. The CDR3 DNA is TGCGCCAGCAGCCGCGGTTACGGGACAGAATATGAAAAACTGTTTTTT. Translated, it gives CASSRGYGTEYEKLFF.